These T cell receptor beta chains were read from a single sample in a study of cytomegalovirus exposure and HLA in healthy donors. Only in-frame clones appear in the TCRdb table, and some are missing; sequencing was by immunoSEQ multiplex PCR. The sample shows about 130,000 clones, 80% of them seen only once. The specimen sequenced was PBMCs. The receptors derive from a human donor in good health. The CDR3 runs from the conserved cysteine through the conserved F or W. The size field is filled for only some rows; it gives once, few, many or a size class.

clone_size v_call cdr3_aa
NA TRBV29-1 CSALLRDREWFETYEQYF
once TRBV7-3 CASSLTSGGGETQYF
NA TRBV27 CASSSRLAGQETQYF
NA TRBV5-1 CASSLEARNTEAFF
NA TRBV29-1 CSVVGAIDEQFF
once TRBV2 CASSPGLHTDTQYF
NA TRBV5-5 CASSRTGVSYEQYF
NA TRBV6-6 CASSYNEGSNYGYTF
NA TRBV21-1 CASSKGGPSETQYF
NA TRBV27 CASSLGTGNYGYTF
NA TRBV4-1 CASSQAGGAYEQYF
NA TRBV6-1 CASSESGGYGYTF
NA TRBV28 CASSFGDRFHGYTF
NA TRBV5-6 CASSLDLAGPLYNEQFF
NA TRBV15 CATSRRDTQYF
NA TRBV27 CASRPGTGHSPLHF
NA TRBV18 CASSPYPVNEQFF
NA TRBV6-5 CASSSQGLLDEQYF
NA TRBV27 CASGTGTMNTEAFF
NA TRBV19 CASSVQGLGVDQPQHF
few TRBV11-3 CASSVTGGTEAFF
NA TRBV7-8 CASSYYLNTEAFF
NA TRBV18 CASSHDRETTNQPQHF
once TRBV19 CASSANRGNTEAFF
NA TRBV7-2 CASSSQLAFTYEQYF
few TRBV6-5 CASSDLTGVRGEQYF
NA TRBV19 CASSRGGYQPQHF
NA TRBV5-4 CASILTGGPPSGYTF
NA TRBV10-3 CAISEMSDHQPQHF
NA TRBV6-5 CASSSGAASYNEQFF
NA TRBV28 CASRRTGNSYEQYF
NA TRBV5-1 CASSSEGGAGEQYF
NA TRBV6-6 CASTQDRVAYEQYF
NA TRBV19 CAKRTSRDREGPGANYGYTF
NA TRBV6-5 CASSYGTGAYEQYF
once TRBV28 CASSLGSLVSYNSPLHF
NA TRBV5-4 CASSFGGSYNEQFF
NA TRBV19 CASSTSPSRGNEQFF
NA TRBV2 CASSGGVTTNYGYTF
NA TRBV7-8 CASSPGQYNQPQHF
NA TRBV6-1 CASSPSGGGRTEAFF
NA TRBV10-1 CASSPGPTRDTIYF
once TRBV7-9 CASSLGRNTEAFF
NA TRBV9 CASSSHQNTEAFF
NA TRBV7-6 CASSRGGYGELFF
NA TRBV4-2 CASSQDLVGDGTYEQYF
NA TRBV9 CASSVRGTDAQYF
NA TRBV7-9 CASSWGSPTEAFF
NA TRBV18 CASSPEGEGEKLFF
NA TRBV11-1 CASSPGVRNYGYTF
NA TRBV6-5 CASSSMTGGWVTEAFF
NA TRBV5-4 CASSHLLSGQETQYF
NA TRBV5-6 CASSLVGRNNQPQHF
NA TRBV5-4 CASSSGQAGDTQYF
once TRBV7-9 CASSSSGGEETQYF
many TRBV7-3 CASSTAGGYEQYF